Following are 25 T cell receptor beta chains from one sample sequenced in a study of T cell changes during pregnancy in multiple sclerosis. The data were produced by immunoSEQ multiplex PCR, yet TCRdb's version contains in-frame clones alone and is incomplete. There are tens of thousands of clones in the sample; under 95% occur only once, and 0.4% to 0.6% lies in the top ten. The sequencing here drew on CD4+ T cells from peripheral blood mononuclear cells, taken in the second trimester of pregnancy. These receptors were taken from a female donor with multiple sclerosis, enrolled in a pregnancy study.

V is TRBV25-1 and J is TRBJ2-3; D gene uncertain. Germline V CDR1 and CDR2: MGHDK, SYGVNS. CDR3 size: 16 residues. V dropped 3 bases and J dropped 0 bases, with 13 bases sitting between them. In nucleotides, the CDR3 is TGTGCCAGCAGTGATACGATGGCACCTAGCACAGATACGCAGTATTTT. Translation gives CASSDTMAPSTDTQYF.

The CDR3 nucleotides read TGTGCCAGCAGCCAGGCCGGGACAAAGGGTGGCGAGCAGTACTTC. Translated, it gives CASSQAGTKGGEQYF. The chain joins TRBV14 to TRBJ2-7; D may be TRBD1 (6 bases). Between the trimmed V and J ends, which lost 3 bases and 6 bases, there was a span of 18 bases. Germline assignment: CDR1 SGHDN and CDR2 FVKESK. The CDR3 has 15 amino acids.

In this sample, this clone turned up once. This chain uses TRBV5-1 with TRBJ2-5; 12 positions agree with TRBD2. Trimming at V came to 3 bases and at J to 1 base, leaving 4 bases not matched to a gene. Germline V gives CDR1 SGHRS, CDR2 YFSETQ. The CDR3 extends over 16 amino acids. CDR3 DNA sequence: TGCGCCAGCAGCTCCGGACTAGCGGGAACCCAAGAGACCCAGTACTTC. Translation: CASSSGLAGTQETQYF.

The gene calls are TRBV6-5 and TRBJ1-5; D gene ambiguous. CDR3 length equals 13 residues. Per germline, CDR1 MNHEY and CDR2 SVGAGI. V was trimmed by 2 bases and J by 4 bases, leaving 6 bases between them. CDR3 protein: CASSYDGNQPQHF. The DNA of the CDR3 is TGTGCCAGCAGTTACGACGGGAATCAGCCCCAGCATTTT.

This chain uses TRBV4-2 with TRBJ1-6; TRBD1 agrees at 7 bases. The CDR3 is 19 residues long. V trimming: 0 bases; J trimming: 10 bases; junction bases outside the gene matches: 18. Germline values: CDR1 LGHNA, CDR2 YNFKEQ. This CDR3 is CASSQEGLRGQDVLSPLHF. CDR3 DNA sequence: TGTGCCAGCAGCCAAGAGGGTCTTAGAGGACAGGACGTCCTCTCACCCCTCCACTTT.

This sequence joins TRBV30 and TRBJ1-5; the D gene is possibly TRBD1 (5 bases). Germline V gives CDR1 GTSNPN, CDR2 SVGIG (reference sequence). This CDR3 contains 15 residues. V shed 0 bases and J shed 7 bases, with 16 bases lying between them. This CDR3 is CAWSVRTGLGQPQHF. The CDR3 coding sequence is TGTGCCTGGAGTGTACGAACAGGCCTCGGGCAGCCCCAGCATTTT.

The chain uses TRBV9 and TRBJ1-5; no firm D call. Germline values: CDR1 SGDLS, CDR2 YYNGEE. Between the trimmed V and J ends, which lost 0 bases and 3 bases, there was a span of 7 bases. There are 14 residues in the CDR3. The CDR3 DNA reads as TGTGCCAGCAGCGTAGGCGGAAACAATCAGCCCCAGCATTTT. Its translation: CASSVGGNNQPQHF.

The chain joins TRBV27 to TRBJ1-2, with 10 bases fitting TRBD1. The J segment lost 2 bases and the V segment lost 7 bases, leaving 16 bases of the junction unmatched. In germline, CDR1 is MNHEY, CDR2 SMNVEV (reference sequence). This CDR3 has 18 amino acids. CDR3 bases: TGTGCCAGCACGAAACTAACCGGGACAGGGGTCGCCAACTATGGCTACACCTTC. This codes for CASTKLTGTGVANYGYTF.

This clone has a single count. The V and J genes are TRBV4-3 and TRBJ1-2, with 9 nucleotides matching TRBD1. The V gene end was trimmed by 0 bases and the J gene end by 1 base; junction bases not matched to a gene: 9. CDR1 and CDR2 (germline): LGHNA, YSLEER. This CDR3 is 18 amino acids long. The CDR3 sequence is CASSQEVTGQGDNYGYTF. In nucleotides, the CDR3 is TGCGCCAGCAGCCAAGAGGTAACGGGACAGGGTGATAACTATGGCTACACCTTC.

CDR3 sequence reads: CASSYRQGLYGYTF. CDR3 DNA sequence: TGTGCCAGCAGTTACCGACAGGGCCTCTATGGCTACACCTTC. V and J are TRBV6-5 and TRBJ1-2, with 7 positions matching TRBD1. V was clipped by 2 bases and J by 4 bases; unmatched bases: 4. CDR1 and CDR2 (germline): MNHEY, SVGAGI. The CDR3 has 14 amino acids.

The rearrangement uses TRBV19 and TRBJ2-7; D is perhaps TRBD1 (5 bases). The germline V gene encodes CDR1 LNHDA and CDR2 SQIVND (reference sequence). This CDR3 has 16 residues. The ends were cut back, 0 bases at V and 6 bases at J, with 18 bases in the middle. CDR3 protein: CASSIDLSAGPSEQYF. DNA for the CDR3: TGTGCCAGTAGTATAGATCTATCGGCAGGGCCTTCCGAGCAGTACTTC.

This clone was picked up one time. V gene TRBV2 combines with J gene TRBJ2-3, with a possible D match to TRBD1 (5 bases). CDR1 SNHLY and CDR2 FYNNEI come from the germline V gene. V lost 7 bases, J lost 2 bases, and 13 bases lay in between. There are 14 residues in the CDR3. The CDR3 DNA reads TGTGCCAGCAATTGGGGCAGCCCCACAGATACGCAGTATTTT. Residues: CASNWGSPTDTQYF.

The chain recombines TRBV7-3 with TRBJ1-1; D is perhaps TRBD1 (6 bases). V dropped 7 bases and J dropped 6 bases, with 18 bases sitting between them. In germline, CDR1 is SGHTA, CDR2 FQGTGA. This CDR3 spans 14 amino acids. The CDR3 is CASKGGYESAEAFF. CDR3 in DNA: TGTGCCAGCAAAGGGGGTTACGAGAGTGCTGAAGCTTTCTTT.

The chain recombines TRBV6-6 with TRBJ1-1; D gene uncertain. This CDR3 has 13 residues. Germline V gene data show CDR1 as MNHNY and CDR2 as SVGAGI (reference sequence). The germline V and J ends were trimmed by 4 bases and 1 base, with 7 bases remaining between them. The CDR3 DNA reads as TGTGCCAGCAGTTCCCAGGAGAACACTGAAGCTTTCTTT. The encoded protein is CASSSQENTEAFF.

This sequence joins TRBV10-3 and TRBJ2-2; TRBD2 matches 8 bases. CDR1 is ENHRY, CDR2 SYGVKD, per germline. V shed 10 bases, J shed 7 bases, and the junction held 5 bases outside the gene matches. The CDR3 covers 12 residues. CDR3 amino acids: CATAGVSGELFF. The CDR3 nucleotides read TGTGCCACAGCGGGAGTTAGCGGGGAGCTGTTTTTT.

This clone came up a few times. The V gene is TRBV27, the J gene TRBJ1-5, with TRBD1 matching 9 bases. The germline V gene encodes CDR1 MNHEY and CDR2 SMNVEV (reference sequence). The trim removed 4 bases at V and 9 bases at J, leaving 4 bases unmatched. The CDR3 is 13 residues long. The CDR3 DNA is TGTGCCAGCAGTTGGGACAGGGAGTCGCCCCAGCATTTT. This encodes CASSWDRESPQHF.

This chain connects TRBV27 to TRBJ1-1, with TRBD1 as a possible D gene (6 bases). The CDR3 has 16 residues. Per the germline V gene, CDR1 is MNHEY and CDR2 is SMNVEV (reference sequence). V lost 6 bases and J 2 bases, leaving 19 bases between the germline ends. CDR3: CASSSARVRGNTEAFF. The CDR3 nucleotides are TGTGCCAGCAGCTCGGCTAGGGTCAGGGGTAACACTGAAGCTTTCTTT.

The gene calls are TRBV5-4 and TRBJ1-2; 8 bases align to TRBD1. The CDR3 sequence is 14 residues long. Trimming took 0 bases from V and 6 from J; bases not matched to a gene: 4. Per germline, CDR1 SGHNT and CDR2 YYREEE (reference sequence). CDR3 in amino acids: CASSLAGGGDGYTF. DNA for the CDR3: TGTGCCAGCAGCTTGGCAGGGGGCGGGGATGGCTACACCTTC.

The V and J genes are TRBV5-1 and TRBJ1-2; D unclear. The CDR3 length is 16 residues. Germline-derived CDR1 and CDR2 are SGHRS and YFSETQ. V was clipped by 1 base and J by 0 bases, with 13 bases between them. Here the CDR3 reads CASSLNSVSPNYGYTF. The CDR3 region has the DNA TGCGCCAGCAGCTTGAACTCCGTGTCACCTAACTATGGCTACACCTTC. The entire variable domain, with the rest obtained from reference TRBV5-1 and TRBJ1-2, is as follows: KAGVTQTPRYLIKTRGQQVTLSCSPISGHRSVSWYQQTPGQGLQFLFEYFSETQRNKGNFPGRFSGRQFSNSRSEMNVSTLELGDSALYLCASSLNSVSPNYGYTFGSGTRLTVV.

V gene TRBV18 combines with J gene TRBJ1-2, with D possibly matching TRBD1 (6 bases). This CDR3 region has 15 residues. V was cut by 2 bases and J by 8 bases, with 18 bases left in between. Germline values: CDR1 KGHSH, CDR2 LQKENI. The CDR3 loop reads CASSPDPGASGGYTF. CDR3 DNA: TGTGCCAGCTCACCAGACCCAGGGGCCTCTGGGGGCTACACCTTC.

The V and J genes are TRBV4-3 and TRBJ2-3, with 13 bases matching TRBD2. V lost 0 bases to trimming and J lost 1 base; unmatched junction nucleotides: 4. Germline CDR1 and CDR2: LGHNA and YSLEER. There are 18 residues in the CDR3. The CDR3 bases are TGCGCCAGCAGCCAAGATGAAGGACTAGCGGGGGGCACAGATACGCAGTATTTT. Translated: CASSQDEGLAGGTDTQYF.

This clone came up once. The chain uses TRBV6-1 and TRBJ1-1, with D possibly matching TRBD1 (6 bases). CDR3 size: 13 residues. Germline V gives CDR1 MNHNS, CDR2 SASEGT. V lost 4 bases and J 4 bases, leaving 10 bases between the germline ends. The CDR3 DNA reads TGTGCCAGCAGTGCTCACAGGGCCACTGAAGCTTTCTTT. Translation gives CASSAHRATEAFF.

This rearrangement joins TRBV19 to TRBJ2-7, with 10 bases aligning to TRBD2. The junction had 9 bases not matched to a gene; V was cut back by 5 bases and J by 2 bases. The germline V gene encodes CDR1 LNHDA and CDR2 SQIVND (reference sequence). This CDR3 region has 16 residues. Here the CDR3 DNA reads TGTGCCAGTAGTGCGTCGGGACTAGCGAAAACCTACGAGCAGTACTTC. This gives the protein CASSASGLAKTYEQYF.

This chain links TRBV19 with TRBJ1-1, with D possibly TRBD1 on 5 matching bases. CDR3 length equals 14 residues. Germline V gives CDR1 LNHDA, CDR2 SQIVND (reference sequence). Trimming stripped 6 bases from V and 1 base from J, with 12 bases between. The CDR3 reads CASSIDRRNTEAFF. CDR3 bases: TGTGCCAGTAGCATCGACAGACGGAACACTGAAGCTTTCTTT.

This sequence joins TRBV2 and TRBJ2-5; D is ambiguous. V lost 10 bases and J 1 base, leaving 10 bases between the germline ends. Germline CDR1 is SNHLY and CDR2 is FYNNEI. The CDR3 is 12 amino acids. The CDR3 DNA follows: TGTGCCACCCGAGTCCTCCAAGAGACCCAGTACTTC. Amino acids: CATRVLQETQYF.